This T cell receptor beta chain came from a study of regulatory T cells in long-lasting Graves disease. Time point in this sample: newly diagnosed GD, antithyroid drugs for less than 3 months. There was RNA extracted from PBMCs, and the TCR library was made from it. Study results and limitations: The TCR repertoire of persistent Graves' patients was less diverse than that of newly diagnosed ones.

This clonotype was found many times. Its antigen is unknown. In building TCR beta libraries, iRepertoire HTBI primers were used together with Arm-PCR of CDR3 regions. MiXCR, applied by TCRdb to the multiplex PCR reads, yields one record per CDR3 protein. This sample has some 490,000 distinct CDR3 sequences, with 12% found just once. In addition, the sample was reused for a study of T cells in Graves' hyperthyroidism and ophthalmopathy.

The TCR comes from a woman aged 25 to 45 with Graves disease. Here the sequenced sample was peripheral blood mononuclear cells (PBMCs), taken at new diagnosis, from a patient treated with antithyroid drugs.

CDR3 sequence (DNA): TGTGCCACCCGACAGGGGCTGAACCAAGAGACCCAGTACTTC. Translating gives CATRQGLNQETQYF. The chain joins TRBV12-3 or TRBV12-4 to TRBJ2-5, with 8 bases identical to TRBD1. After removal of 10 bases from V and 0 bases from J, the junction contained 7 bases not matched to a gene. The CDR3 is 14 residues long.